Below are 11 T cell receptor beta chains sequenced from a single sample in a study of regulatory T cells in long-lasting Graves disease. Time point noted: persistent/refractory GD, antithyroid drugs over 5 years with positive TRAb. RNA from PBMCs was the source of the TCR library. Investigators prepared the TCR beta libraries by applying iRepertoire HTBI primers and Arm-PCR of CDR3 regions. TCRdb itself ran the multiplex PCR reads through MiXCR, one entry per CDR3 protein. The sample records hundreds of thousands of distinct CDR3 sequences, 25% to 35% being singletons. The sample was peripheral blood mononuclear cells (PBMCs), taken when the disease was refractory, from a patient treated with antithyroid drugs. The receptors were gathered from a female donor with Graves disease.

This clonotype was counted many times. The J gene is TRBJ1-4, the V gene TRBV12-3 or TRBV12-4; D is ambiguous. Trimming shortened V by 7 bases and J by 2 bases, and 11 bases separated the two germline ends. The CDR3 consists of 14 residues. CDR3 DNA: TGTGCCAGCATCAATGACGGGACTAATGAAAAACTGTTTTTT. Its protein is CASINDGTNEKLFF.

This clonotype was seen a handful of times. This rearrangement joins TRBV24-1 to TRBJ1-1; D is possibly TRBD1 (6 bases). Looked up from germline, CDR1 is KGHDR and CDR2 is SFDVKD. The CDR3 runs to 13 residues. V was pared by 9 bases and J by 4 bases, with 14 bases between. Written as DNA, the CDR3 is TGTGCCACCCGGGGGCTTGGGGGCACTGAAGCTTTCTTT. Amino acid sequence: CATRGLGGTEAFF.

This clonotype was counted many times. This chain uses TRBV25-1 with TRBJ1-1; 10 bases are a match to TRBD1. V shed 6 bases, J shed 7 bases, and the junction held 5 bases outside the gene matches. This CDR3 comprises 13 residues. Germline loops: CDR1 MGHDK, CDR2 SYGVNS. For the CDR3, the DNA is TGTGCCAGCAGGGACAGGGGGAAAGGTGAAGCTTTCTTT. This translates into CASRDRGKGEAFF.

The chain couples TRBV30 to TRBJ2-3, with no clear D. The germline V gene encodes CDR1 GTSNPN and CDR2 SVGIG (reference sequence). The V end was cut by 4 bases, the J end by 5 bases, with 13 bases between. This CDR3 is 13 amino acids long. CDR3 sequence: CAWNELVGDTQYF. Written as DNA, the CDR3 is TGTGCCTGGAACGAATTAGTGGGAGATACGCAGTATTTT.

In this sample, this clonotype turned up a few times. V and J are TRBV7-3 and TRBJ1-1, with 9 nucleotides matching TRBD1. Germline V gene data show CDR1 as SGHTA and CDR2 as FQGTGA. The CDR3 runs 18 residues. V lost 0 bases, J lost 1 base, and 9 bases stayed unmatched. CDR3 nucleotides: TGTGCCAGCAGCTTAACTCCTTGGGACAGGGCTTCGAACACTGAAGCTTTCTTT. This gives the protein CASSLTPWDRASNTEAFF.

J is TRBJ1-1 and V is TRBV28, with 9 bases matching TRBD1. CDR1 and CDR2 (germline): MDHEN, SYDVKM. J was trimmed by 1 base and V by 5 bases; bases with no gene match: 11. This CDR3 spans 17 amino acids. The CDR3 DNA is TGTGCCAGCAGTCTGTCGGCTACAGGGGGCCGGAACACTGAAGCTTTCTTT. Translation gives CASSLSATGGRNTEAFF.

This clonotype has a count of ten or more. CDR3 amino acids: CASSPQVDRRDAFF. CDR3 nucleotide sequence: TGTGCCAGCAGTCCCCAAGTGGACAGGAGAGACGCTTTCTTT. This chain joins TRBV28 and TRBJ1-1; 7 positions agree with TRBD1. Germline CDR1 reads MDHEN; CDR2 reads SYDVKM. The CDR3 sequence is 14 residues long. The ends lost 5 bases at V and 11 bases at J; junction bases unmatched: 14.

The V and J genes are TRBV3-1 and TRBJ2-7, with D unresolved. The germline V gene encodes CDR1 LGHDT and CDR2 YNNKEL (reference sequence). CDR3 size: 15 residues. Trimming cost V 0 bases and J 3 bases, with 12 bases left between them. CDR3 bases: TGTGCCAGCAGCCAAGATCCATCAGACTTCTACGAGCAGTACTTC. As protein: CASSQDPSDFYEQYF.

The rearrangement joins TRBV6-1 to TRBJ1-1; 7 bases align to TRBD1. V gave up 5 bases and J gave up 8 bases; unmatched junction bases: 8. The CDR3 sequence is 13 residues long. The germline gives CDR1 MNHNS, CDR2 SASEGT. CDR3 DNA sequence: TGTGCCAGCAGTACACAGGGGAGCAGGGAAGCTTTCTTT. It encodes CASSTQGSREAFF.

In its sample, this clonotype was seen a few times. The chain has TRBV15 and TRBJ2-7; 12 nucleotides match TRBD1. The CDR3 covers 15 residues. The V and J ends lost 0 bases and 6 bases, in that order; junction bases with no gene match: 3. From germline, CDR1 is LNHNV and CDR2 YYDKDF (reference sequence). CDR3 sequence (DNA): TGTGCCACCAGCAGAGACGGGACAGGGGGCGCCGAGCAGTACTTC. Translation: CATSRDGTGGAEQYF.

V gene TRBV20-1 combines with J gene TRBJ1-1; 12 bases line up with TRBD1. The CDR3 runs to 15 residues. V trimming: 3 bases; J trimming: 6 bases; junction bases outside the gene matches: 8. Germline V gives CDR1 DFQATT, CDR2 SNEGSKA (reference sequence). CDR3 sequence: CSASIIGTGGSEAFF. The CDR3 DNA sequence: TGCAGTGCTAGTATTATCGGGACAGGGGGCTCTGAAGCTTTCTTT.